The 3 T cell receptor beta chains below were found in one sample sequenced in a study of blood T cell repertoires in COVID-19. Method: immunoSEQ multiplex PCR; TCRdb's copy keeps in-frame clones and lacks some. Among about 88,000 clones, roughly 90% were seen once, and the ten largest hold roughly 1.7%. The source material was peripheral blood. The receptors originated from a man in his 60s with acute or convalescent COVID-19.

This clone was recorded only once. In DNA form, the CDR3 reads TGTGCCAGCAGCACGCCGGACAGGGTGGGGATAGAGACCCAGTACTTC. This translates into CASSTPDRVGIETQYF. This chain connects TRBV5-8 to TRBJ2-5; TRBD1 matches 8 bases. The V and J ends lost 4 bases and 4 bases, in that order; junction bases with no gene match: 12. Germline-derived CDR1 and CDR2 are SGHTS and YDEGEE. The CDR3 sequence is 16 residues long.

The CDR3 loop reads CASSRSWTSNTEAFF. The CDR3 region has the DNA TGCGCCAGCAGCCGATCCTGGACATCGAACACTGAAGCTTTCTTT. The chain joins TRBV4-1 to TRBJ1-1, with D possibly matching TRBD1 (5 bases). From germline, CDR1 is MGHRA and CDR2 YSYEKL. Trimming left V 4 bases short and J 1 base short, with 13 bases between. The CDR3 runs 15 residues.

The gene calls are TRBV19 and TRBJ1-5; perhaps TRBD1 as D (6 bases). CDR3 length equals 15 residues. V lost 3 bases and J 4 bases, leaving 13 bases between the germline ends. CDR1 LNHDA and CDR2 SQIVND come from the germline V gene (reference sequence). The CDR3 nucleotides read TGTGCCAGTAGTATTGTGGACAGACTTAATCAGCCCCAGCATTTT. It specifies CASSIVDRLNQPQHF.